The 8 T cell receptor beta chains in this list originate from one sample, sequenced in a study of blood T cell repertoires in COVID-19. Only in-frame clones appear in the TCRdb table, and some are missing; sequencing was by immunoSEQ multiplex PCR. Of 110,000 to 150,000 clones detected, roughly 78% appear once; the ten largest clones hold around 3.3%. Sequencing was performed on peripheral blood. The receptors were gathered from a man aged 55 to 69 with acute or convalescent COVID-19.

The V call is TRBV5-1, the J call TRBJ1-6; no clear D. V shed 0 bases and J shed 8 bases, with 12 bases lying between them. CDR1 SGHRS and CDR2 YFSETQ come from the germline V gene. There are 15 residues in the CDR3. This chain's CDR3 is CASSLGMVRYSPLHF. The DNA for the CDR3 is TGCGCCAGCAGCTTGGGAATGGTCAGGTATTCACCCCTCCACTTT. Looking up the rest from reference TRBV5-1 and TRBJ1-6 gives the full variable domain: KAGVTQTPRYLIKTRGQQVTLSCSPISGHRSVSWYQQTPGQGLQFLFEYFSETQRNKGNFPGRFSGRQFSNSRSEMNVSTLELGDSALYLCASSLGMVRYSPLHFGNGTRLTVT.

The V and J genes are TRBV2 and TRBJ2-7; no definite D call. This CDR3 has 11 amino acids. V dropped 5 bases and J dropped 6 bases, with 8 bases sitting between them. Germline CDR1 is SNHLY and CDR2 is FYNNEI. The DNA of the CDR3 is TGTGCCAGCAGTCCCCTAGGCGAGCAGTACTTC. It is translated as CASSPLGEQYF.

The rearrangement uses TRBV7-2 and TRBJ2-7, with 7 bases aligning to TRBD2. The CDR3 is 15 residues long. V lost 5 bases and J lost 7; bases outside the gene matches: 14. CDR1 is SGHTA and CDR2 is FQGNSA in the germline V gene. CDR3 protein: CASSPGASGPREQYF. The CDR3 DNA reads as TGTGCCAGCAGCCCCGGGGCTAGCGGTCCCCGGGAGCAGTACTTC.

This clone is a singleton in its sample. The chain combines TRBV28 with TRBJ2-2; 16 bases match TRBD2. The CDR3 sequence is 19 residues long. Trimming at V came to 6 bases and at J to 2 bases, leaving 9 bases not matched to a gene. Germline CDR1 is MDHEN and CDR2 is SYDVKM. The CDR3 spells CASRGTGTSGRGNTGELFF. For the CDR3, the DNA is TGTGCCAGCAGGGGAACCGGGACTAGCGGGAGGGGAAACACCGGGGAGCTGTTTTTT.

This clone has a handful of counts. This CDR3 is also generated by other DNA sequences in the sample. The CDR3 DNA follows: TGTGCCAGCAGTACCGGGACAGGGTCCTACGAGCAGTACTTC. Translating it yields CASSTGTGSYEQYF. The chain employs TRBV2 and TRBJ2-7; 9 nucleotides match TRBD1. There are 14 residues in the CDR3. V was clipped by 5 bases and J by 1 base; unmatched bases: 3. The germline V gene has CDR1 SNHLY and CDR2 FYNNEI. Looking up the rest from reference TRBV2 and TRBJ2-7 gives the full variable domain: EPEVTQTPSHQVTQMGQEVILRCVPISNHLYFYWYRQILGQKVEFLVSFYNNEISEKSEIFDDQFSVERPDGSNFTLKIRSTKLEDSAMYFCASSTGTGSYEQYFGPGTRLTVT.

The chain combines TRBV5-1 with TRBJ2-1; 9 bases fit TRBD2. The CDR3 is made up of 15 amino acids. J gave up 6 bases and V 1 base, and 5 bases lay outside the gene matches. The germline CDR1 and CDR2 sequences are SGHRS and YFSETQ. The CDR3 sequence: CASSLSSGSPNEQFF. CDR3 DNA sequence: TGCGCCAGCAGCTTGAGTAGCGGGAGTCCCAATGAGCAGTTCTTC.

This clone was picked up many times. The CDR3 loop is CASRLHDNSNQPQHF. The DNA of the CDR3 is TGTGCCAGCAGACTCCATGATAATAGCAATCAGCCCCAGCATTTT. The rearrangement links TRBV6-5 to TRBJ1-5, with D unclear. V was trimmed by 6 bases and J by 0 bases, leaving 12 bases between them. Per the germline V gene, CDR1 is MNHEY and CDR2 is SVGAGI. This CDR3 region has 15 residues.

This chain links TRBV10-3 with TRBJ2-2; a weak D match, TRBD2 (5 bases). Trimming removed 0 bases from V and 7 bases from J, with 12 bases in between. The CDR3 consists of 15 residues. Germline V gene sequence: CDR1 ENHRY, CDR2 SYGVKD. CDR3 nucleotide sequence: TGTGCCATCAGTGAGTCGGTCGGGGAGATCGGGGAGCTGTTTTTT. Translating gives CAISESVGEIGELFF.